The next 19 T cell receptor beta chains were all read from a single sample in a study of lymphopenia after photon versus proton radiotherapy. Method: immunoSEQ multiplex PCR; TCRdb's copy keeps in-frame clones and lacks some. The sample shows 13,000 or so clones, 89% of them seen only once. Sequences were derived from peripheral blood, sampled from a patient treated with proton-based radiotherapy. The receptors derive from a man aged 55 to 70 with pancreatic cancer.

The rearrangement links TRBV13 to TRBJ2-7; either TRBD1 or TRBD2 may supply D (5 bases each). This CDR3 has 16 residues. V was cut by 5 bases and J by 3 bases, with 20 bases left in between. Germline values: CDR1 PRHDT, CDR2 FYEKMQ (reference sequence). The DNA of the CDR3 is TGTGCCAGCAGCGCTATCACTTTGGGGGTGATCTACGAGCAGTACTTC. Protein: CASSAITLGVIYEQYF.

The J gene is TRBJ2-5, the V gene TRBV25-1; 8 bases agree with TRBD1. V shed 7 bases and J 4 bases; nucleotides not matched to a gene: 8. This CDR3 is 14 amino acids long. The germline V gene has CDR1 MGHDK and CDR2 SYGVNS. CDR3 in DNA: TGTGCCAGCACCCTTACACAGGGGGGAGAGACCCAGTACTTC. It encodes CASTLTQGGETQYF.

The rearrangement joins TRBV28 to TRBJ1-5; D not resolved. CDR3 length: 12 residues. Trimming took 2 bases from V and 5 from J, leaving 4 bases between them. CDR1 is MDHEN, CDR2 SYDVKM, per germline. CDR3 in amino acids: CASSLIYQPQHF. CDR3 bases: TGTGCCAGCAGTTTAATATATCAGCCCCAGCATTTT. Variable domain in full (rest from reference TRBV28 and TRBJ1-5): DVKVTQSSRYLVKRTGEKVFLECVQDMDHENMFWYRQDPGLGLRLIYFSYDVKMKEKGDIPEGYSVSREKKERFSLILESASTNQTSMYLCASSLIYQPQHFGDGTRLSIL.

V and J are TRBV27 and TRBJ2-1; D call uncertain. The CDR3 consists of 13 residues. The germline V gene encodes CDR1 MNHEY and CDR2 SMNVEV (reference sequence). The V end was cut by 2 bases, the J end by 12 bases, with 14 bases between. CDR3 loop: CASSLGQRGAQFF. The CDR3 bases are TGTGCCAGCAGTTTAGGGCAGCGTGGCGCGCAGTTCTTC.

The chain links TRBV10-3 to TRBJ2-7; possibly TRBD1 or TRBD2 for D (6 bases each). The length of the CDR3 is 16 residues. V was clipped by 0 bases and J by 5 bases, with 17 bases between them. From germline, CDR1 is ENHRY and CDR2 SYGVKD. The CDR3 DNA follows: TGTGCCATCAGTGAGTCGGGACTGGGGGGCTTCGACGAGCAGTACTTC. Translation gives CAISESGLGGFDEQYF.

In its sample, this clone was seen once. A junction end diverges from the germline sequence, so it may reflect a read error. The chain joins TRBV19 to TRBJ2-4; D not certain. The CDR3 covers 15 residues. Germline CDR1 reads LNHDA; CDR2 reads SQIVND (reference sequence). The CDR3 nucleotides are TGTGCCAGTAGTATTAGAGAGTCTTTAGGTCCGCCCCAAACCTTC. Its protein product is CASSIRESLGPPQTF.

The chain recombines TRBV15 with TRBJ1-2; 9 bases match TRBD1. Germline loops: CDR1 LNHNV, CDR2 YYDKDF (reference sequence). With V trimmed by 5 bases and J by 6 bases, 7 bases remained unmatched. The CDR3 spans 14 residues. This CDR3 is CATSLRTGVDGYTF. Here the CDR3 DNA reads TGTGCCACCAGCTTAAGGACAGGGGTGGATGGCTACACCTTC.

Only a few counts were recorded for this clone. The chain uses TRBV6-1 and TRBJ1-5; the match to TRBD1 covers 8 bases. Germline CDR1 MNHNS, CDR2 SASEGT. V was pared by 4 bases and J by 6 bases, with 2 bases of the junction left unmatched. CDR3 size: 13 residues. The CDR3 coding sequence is TGTGCCAGCAGTGCTACAGGGGGTCAGCCCCAGCATTTT. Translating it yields CASSATGGQPQHF.

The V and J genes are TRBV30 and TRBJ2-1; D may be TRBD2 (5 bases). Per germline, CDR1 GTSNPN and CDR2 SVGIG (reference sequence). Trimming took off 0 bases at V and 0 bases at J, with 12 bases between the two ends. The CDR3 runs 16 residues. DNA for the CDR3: TGTGCCTGGAGTGTCCGGGGAATCGACTCCTACAATGAGCAGTTCTTC. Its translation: CAWSVRGIDSYNEQFF.

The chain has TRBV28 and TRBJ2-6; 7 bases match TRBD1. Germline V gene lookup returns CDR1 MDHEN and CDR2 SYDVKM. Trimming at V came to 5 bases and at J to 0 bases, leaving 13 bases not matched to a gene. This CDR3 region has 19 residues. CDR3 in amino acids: CASSILPGQRFSGANVLTF. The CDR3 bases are TGTGCCAGCAGTATACTCCCGGGACAGCGCTTCTCTGGGGCCAACGTCCTGACTTTC.

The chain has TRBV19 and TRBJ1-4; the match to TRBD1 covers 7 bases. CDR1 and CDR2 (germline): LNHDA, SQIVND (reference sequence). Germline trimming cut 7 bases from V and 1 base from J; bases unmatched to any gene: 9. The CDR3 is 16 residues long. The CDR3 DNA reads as TGTGCCAGTACTACCTGGAACAGGGGAACTAATGAAAAACTGTTTTTT. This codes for CASTTWNRGTNEKLFF.

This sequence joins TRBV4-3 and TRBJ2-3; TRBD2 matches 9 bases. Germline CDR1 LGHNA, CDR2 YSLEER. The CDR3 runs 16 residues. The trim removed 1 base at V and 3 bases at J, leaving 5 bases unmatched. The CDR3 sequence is CASSQGVSGRTDTQYF. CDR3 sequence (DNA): TGCGCCAGCAGCCAAGGCGTTAGCGGGAGAACAGATACGCAGTATTTT.

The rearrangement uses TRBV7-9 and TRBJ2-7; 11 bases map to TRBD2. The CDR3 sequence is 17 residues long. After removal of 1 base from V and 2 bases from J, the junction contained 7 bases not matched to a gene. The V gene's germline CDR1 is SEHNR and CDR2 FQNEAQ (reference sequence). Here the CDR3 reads CASSLVETSGTTYEQYF. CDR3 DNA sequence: TGTGCCAGCAGCTTAGTCGAGACTAGCGGGACTACCTACGAGCAGTACTTC.

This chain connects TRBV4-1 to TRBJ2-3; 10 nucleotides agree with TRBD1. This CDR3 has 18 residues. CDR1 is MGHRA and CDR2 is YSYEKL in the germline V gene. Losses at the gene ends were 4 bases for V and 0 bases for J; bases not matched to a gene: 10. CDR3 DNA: TGCGCCAGCAGCCGACGACTCGGGACAGGGGATAGCACAGATACGCAGTATTTT. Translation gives CASSRRLGTGDSTDTQYF.

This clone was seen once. The DNA for the CDR3 is TGTGCCAGCAGCCCAGACAGGGGCGCTTTCTTT. This gives the protein CASSPDRGAFF. The chain couples TRBV28 to TRBJ1-1; TRBD1 matches at 8 bases. The CDR3 runs to 11 residues. Trimming cost V 6 bases and J 11 bases; bases outside gene matches: 5. Germline V gene sequence: CDR1 MDHEN, CDR2 SYDVKM.

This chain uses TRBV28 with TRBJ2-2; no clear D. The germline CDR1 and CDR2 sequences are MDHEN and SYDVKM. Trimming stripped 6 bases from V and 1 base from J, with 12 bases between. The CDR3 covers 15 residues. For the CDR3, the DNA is TGTGCCAGCAGCAGAATTACTCAGAACACCGGGGAGCTGTTTTTT. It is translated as CASSRITQNTGELFF.

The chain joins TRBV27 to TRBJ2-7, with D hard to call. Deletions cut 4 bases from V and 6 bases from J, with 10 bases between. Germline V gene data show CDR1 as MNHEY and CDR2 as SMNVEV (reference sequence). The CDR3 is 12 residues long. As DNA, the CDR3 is TGTGCCAGCAGTTCATGGGCTGGCGAGCAGTACTTC. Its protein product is CASSSWAGEQYF.

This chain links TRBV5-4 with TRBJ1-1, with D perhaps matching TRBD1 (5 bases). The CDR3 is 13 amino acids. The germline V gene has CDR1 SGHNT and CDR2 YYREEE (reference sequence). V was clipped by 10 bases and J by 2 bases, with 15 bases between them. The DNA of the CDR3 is TGTGCCCTTCAGGAGGGGCTAAACACTGAAGCTTTCTTT. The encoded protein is CALQEGLNTEAFF.

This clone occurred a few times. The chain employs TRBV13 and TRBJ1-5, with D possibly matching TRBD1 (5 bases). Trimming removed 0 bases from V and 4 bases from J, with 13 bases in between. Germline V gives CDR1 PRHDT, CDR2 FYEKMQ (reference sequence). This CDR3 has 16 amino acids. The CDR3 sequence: CASSLGGGRSNQPQHF. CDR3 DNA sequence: TGTGCCAGCAGCTTAGGCGGGGGACGGTCGAATCAGCCCCAGCATTTT.